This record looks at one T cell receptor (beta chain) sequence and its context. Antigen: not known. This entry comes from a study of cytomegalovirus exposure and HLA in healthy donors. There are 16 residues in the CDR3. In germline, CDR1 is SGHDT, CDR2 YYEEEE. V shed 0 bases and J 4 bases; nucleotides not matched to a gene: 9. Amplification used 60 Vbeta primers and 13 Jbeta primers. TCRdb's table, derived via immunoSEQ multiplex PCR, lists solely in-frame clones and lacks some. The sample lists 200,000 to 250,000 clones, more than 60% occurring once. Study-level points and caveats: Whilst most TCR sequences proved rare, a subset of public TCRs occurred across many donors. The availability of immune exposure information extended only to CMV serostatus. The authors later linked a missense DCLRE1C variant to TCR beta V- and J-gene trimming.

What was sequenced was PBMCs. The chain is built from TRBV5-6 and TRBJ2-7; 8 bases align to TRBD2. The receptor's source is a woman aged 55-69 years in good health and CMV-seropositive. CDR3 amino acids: CASSLVGSGSFYEQYF. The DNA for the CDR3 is TGTGCCAGCAGCTTGGTAGGGAGCGGGAGTTTTTACGAGCAGTACTTC.